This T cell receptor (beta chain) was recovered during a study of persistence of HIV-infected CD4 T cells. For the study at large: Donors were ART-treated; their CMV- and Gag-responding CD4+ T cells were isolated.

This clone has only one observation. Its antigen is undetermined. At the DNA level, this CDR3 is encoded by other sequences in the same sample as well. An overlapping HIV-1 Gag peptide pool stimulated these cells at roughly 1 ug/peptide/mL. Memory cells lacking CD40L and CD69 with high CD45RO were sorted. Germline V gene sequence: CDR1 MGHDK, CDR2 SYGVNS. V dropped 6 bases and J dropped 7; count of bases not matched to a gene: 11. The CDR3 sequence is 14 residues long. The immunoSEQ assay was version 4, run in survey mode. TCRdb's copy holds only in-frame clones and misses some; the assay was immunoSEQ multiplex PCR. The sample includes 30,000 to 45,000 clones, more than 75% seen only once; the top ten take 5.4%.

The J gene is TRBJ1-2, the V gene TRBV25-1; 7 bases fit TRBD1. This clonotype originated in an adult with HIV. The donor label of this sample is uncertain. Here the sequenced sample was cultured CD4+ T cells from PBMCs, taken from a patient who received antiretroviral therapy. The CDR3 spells CASSSFEGAGGYTF. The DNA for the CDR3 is TGTGCCAGCAGCTCTTTCGAGGGGGCGGGTGGCTACACCTTC.